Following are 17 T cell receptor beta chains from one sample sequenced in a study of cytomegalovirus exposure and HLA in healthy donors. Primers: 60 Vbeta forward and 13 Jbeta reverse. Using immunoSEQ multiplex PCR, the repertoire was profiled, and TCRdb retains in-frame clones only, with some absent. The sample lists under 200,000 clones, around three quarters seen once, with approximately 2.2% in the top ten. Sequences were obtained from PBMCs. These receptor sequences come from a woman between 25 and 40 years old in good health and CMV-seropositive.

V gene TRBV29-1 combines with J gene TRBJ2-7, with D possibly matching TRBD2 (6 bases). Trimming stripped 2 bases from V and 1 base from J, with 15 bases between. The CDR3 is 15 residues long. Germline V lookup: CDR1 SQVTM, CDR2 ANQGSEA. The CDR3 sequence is CSVENRGTASYEQYF. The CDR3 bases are TGCAGCGTTGAAAATCGGGGGACGGCTTCCTACGAGCAGTACTTC.

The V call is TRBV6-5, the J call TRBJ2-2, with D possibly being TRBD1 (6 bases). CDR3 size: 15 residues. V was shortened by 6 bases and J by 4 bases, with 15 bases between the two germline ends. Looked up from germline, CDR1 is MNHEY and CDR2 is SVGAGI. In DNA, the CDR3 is TGTGCCAGCAGAGACGGACAGTTTCTCACCGGGGAGCTGTTTTTT. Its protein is CASRDGQFLTGELFF.

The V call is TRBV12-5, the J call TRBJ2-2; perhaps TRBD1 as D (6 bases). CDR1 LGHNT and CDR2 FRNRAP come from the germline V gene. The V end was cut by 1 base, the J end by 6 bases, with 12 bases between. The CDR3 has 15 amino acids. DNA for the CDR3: TGTGCTAGTGGTTTGGGCTCAACAGGGCCCGGGGAGCTGTTTTTT. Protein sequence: CASGLGSTGPGELFF.

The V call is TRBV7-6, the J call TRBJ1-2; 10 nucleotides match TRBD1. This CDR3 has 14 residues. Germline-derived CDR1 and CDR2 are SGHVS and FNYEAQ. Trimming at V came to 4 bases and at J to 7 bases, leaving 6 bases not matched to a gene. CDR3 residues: CASSSTTGGLGYTF. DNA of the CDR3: TGTGCCAGCAGCTCTACGACAGGGGGCCTTGGCTACACCTTC.

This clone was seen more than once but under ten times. The CDR3, as DNA: TGTGCCACCAGCAGAGATAAGGGTAGCGGGTTTTCCATTCAGTACTTC. Translated, it gives CATSRDKGSGFSIQYF. The chain recombines TRBV15 with TRBJ2-4; 7 bases line up with TRBD2. This CDR3 contains 16 residues. V lost 0 bases and J lost 9; bases outside the gene matches: 11. Germline lookup yields CDR1 LNHNV and CDR2 YYDKDF (reference sequence).

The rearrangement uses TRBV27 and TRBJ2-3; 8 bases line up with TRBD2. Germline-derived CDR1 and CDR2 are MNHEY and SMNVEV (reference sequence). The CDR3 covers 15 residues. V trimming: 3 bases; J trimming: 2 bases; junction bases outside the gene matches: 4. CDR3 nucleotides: TGTGCCAGCAGTTTTTTAGCGGGGCCCACAGATACGCAGTATTTT. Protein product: CASSFLAGPTDTQYF.

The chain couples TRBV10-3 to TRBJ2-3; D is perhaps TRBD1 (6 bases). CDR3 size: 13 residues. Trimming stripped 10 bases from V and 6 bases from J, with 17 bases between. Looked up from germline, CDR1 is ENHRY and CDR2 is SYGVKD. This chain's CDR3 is CATIQGRSDTQYF. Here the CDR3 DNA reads TGTGCCACAATACAGGGTCGGTCTGATACGCAGTATTTT.

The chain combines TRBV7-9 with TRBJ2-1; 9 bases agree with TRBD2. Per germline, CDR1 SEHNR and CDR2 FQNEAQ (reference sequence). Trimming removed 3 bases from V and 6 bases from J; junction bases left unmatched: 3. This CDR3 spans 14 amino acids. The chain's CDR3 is CASSLAGGFNEQFF. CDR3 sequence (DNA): TGTGCCAGCAGCTTGGCGGGGGGGTTCAATGAGCAGTTCTTC.

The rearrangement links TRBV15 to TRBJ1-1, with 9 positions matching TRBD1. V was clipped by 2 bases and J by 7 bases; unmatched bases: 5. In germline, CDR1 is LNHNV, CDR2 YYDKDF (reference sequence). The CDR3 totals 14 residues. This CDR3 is CATSRKPGQGEAFF. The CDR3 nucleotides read TGTGCCACCAGCAGAAAACCGGGACAGGGTGAAGCTTTCTTT.

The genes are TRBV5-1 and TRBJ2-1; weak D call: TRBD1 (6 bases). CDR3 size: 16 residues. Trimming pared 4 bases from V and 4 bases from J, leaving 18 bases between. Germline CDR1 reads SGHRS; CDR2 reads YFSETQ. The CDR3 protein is CASSTETGKGYNEQFF. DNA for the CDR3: TGCGCCAGCAGCACCGAGACAGGCAAGGGATACAATGAGCAGTTCTTC.

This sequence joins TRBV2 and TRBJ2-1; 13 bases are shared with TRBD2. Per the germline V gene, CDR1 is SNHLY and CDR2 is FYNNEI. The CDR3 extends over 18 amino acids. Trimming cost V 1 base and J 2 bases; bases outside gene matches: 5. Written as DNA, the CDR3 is TGTGCCAGCAGTGAAGAAGGACTAGCGGGAGCAACCTACAATGAGCAGTTCTTC. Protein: CASSEEGLAGATYNEQFF.

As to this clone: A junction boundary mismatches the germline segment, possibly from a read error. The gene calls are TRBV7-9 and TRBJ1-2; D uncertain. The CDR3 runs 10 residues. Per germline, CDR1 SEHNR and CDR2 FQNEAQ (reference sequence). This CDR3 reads CASSLDHFSF. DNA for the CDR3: TGTGCCAGCAGCTTAGACCACTTTTCCTTC.

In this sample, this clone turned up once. The CDR3 sequence: CASSLRGDGWDGYTF. The CDR3 coding sequence is TGTGCCAGCAGTTTACGGGGGGATGGGTGGGATGGCTACACCTTC. The rearrangement joins TRBV27 to TRBJ1-2, with D maybe TRBD1 (5 bases). CDR1 and CDR2 from the germline V gene are MNHEY and SMNVEV (reference sequence). CDR3 length equals 15 residues. Trimming cost V 2 bases and J 6 bases, with 16 bases left between them.

CDR3 sequence: CASSSGTGSNQPQHF. CDR3 DNA sequence: TGTGCCAGCAGTTCCGGGACAGGAAGCAATCAGCCCCAGCATTTT. The J gene is TRBJ1-5, the V gene TRBV6-7; 8 nucleotides agree with TRBD1. TRBV6-7 is marked as an open reading frame, function uncertain. V gave up 4 bases and J gave up 1 base; unmatched junction bases: 3. The CDR3 is made up of 15 amino acids.

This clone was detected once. CDR3 sequence reads: CASTGLAGLGEQFF. CDR3 DNA: TGTGCCAGCACCGGACTAGCGGGTCTCGGGGAGCAGTTCTTC. The chain combines TRBV9 with TRBJ2-1; 11 nucleotides match TRBD2. With 6 bases clipped from V and 10 bases from J, the junction kept 9 bases outside the gene matches. The germline V gene has CDR1 SGDLS and CDR2 YYNGEE. The CDR3 spans 14 residues.

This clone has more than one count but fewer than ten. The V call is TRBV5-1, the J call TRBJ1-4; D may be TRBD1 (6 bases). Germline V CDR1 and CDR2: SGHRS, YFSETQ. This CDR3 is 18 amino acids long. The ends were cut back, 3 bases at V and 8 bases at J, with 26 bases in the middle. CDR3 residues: CASSSDRREGRLTEKLFF. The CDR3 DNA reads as TGCGCCAGCAGCTCCGACAGGAGGGAGGGGAGATTGACGGAAAAACTGTTTTTT.

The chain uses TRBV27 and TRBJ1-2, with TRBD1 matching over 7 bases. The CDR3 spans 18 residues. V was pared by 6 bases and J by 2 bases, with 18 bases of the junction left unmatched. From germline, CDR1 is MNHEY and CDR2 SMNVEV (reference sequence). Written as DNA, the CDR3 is TGTGCCAGCAGCCGCCTAGGGGGCGTAGGTCGGGAGAACTATGGCTACACCTTC. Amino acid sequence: CASSRLGGVGRENYGYTF.